This T cell receptor beta chain emerged from a study of shared clonotypes between healthy human individuals. Study-wide background: Per donor, three plates held CD4 naive cells, three held CD4 memory, two held CD8 naive and one held CD8 memory.

Trimming cost V 3 bases and J 0 bases; bases outside gene matches: 6. Germline lookup yields CDR1 KGHSH and CDR2 LQKENI. The CDR3 is 16 amino acids. Worth noting for this clone: This specimen includes other DNA sequences encoding the same CDR3.

CD45RA+ naive and CD45RA-negative memory subsets were separated from CD4+ cells. Genomic DNA per cell subset filled all wells of several immunoSEQ plates. The assay was immunoSEQ multiplex PCR, and TCRdb's table has in-frame clones only and misses some. The sample lists fewer than 1.4 million clones, about 84% seen once, with more than 0.55% in the top ten. The chain recombines TRBV18 with TRBJ2-7; 9 bases fit TRBD1. This clonotype originated in a young man in good health. Some clones in this sample may be carry-over from other donors' samples. Sequencing input: memory CD4+ T cells from PBMCs. This sample's subset: CD45RA-negative fraction. This CDR3 is CASSPLGTGSSYEQYF. CDR3 DNA sequence: TGTGCCAGCTCACCGCTTGGGACAGGGAGCTCCTACGAGCAGTACTTC.